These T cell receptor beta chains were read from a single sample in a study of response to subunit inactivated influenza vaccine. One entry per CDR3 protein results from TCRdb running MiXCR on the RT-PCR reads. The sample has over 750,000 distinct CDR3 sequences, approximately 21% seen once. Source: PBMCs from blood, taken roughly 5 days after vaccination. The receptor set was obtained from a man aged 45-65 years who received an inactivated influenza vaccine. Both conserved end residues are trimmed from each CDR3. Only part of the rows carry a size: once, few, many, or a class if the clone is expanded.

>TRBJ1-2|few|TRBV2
ASSVDRARGYT
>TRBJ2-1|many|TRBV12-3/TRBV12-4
ASSLAATGGSYNEQF
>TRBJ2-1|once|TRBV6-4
ASSDSGARRSEQF
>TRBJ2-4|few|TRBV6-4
ASSDSAGENIQY
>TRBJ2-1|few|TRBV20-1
SARLRVTYNEQF
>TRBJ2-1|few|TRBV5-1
ASSSQRGGNSYNEQF
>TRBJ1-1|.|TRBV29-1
SVGTPGAF
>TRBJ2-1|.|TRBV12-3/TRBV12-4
ASSVGLDNEQF
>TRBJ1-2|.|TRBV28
ASSYRGYT
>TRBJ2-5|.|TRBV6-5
ASSYRTGTGEETQY
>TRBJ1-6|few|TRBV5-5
ASSYTGNSPLH
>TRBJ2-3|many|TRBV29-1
SVGRGGRWDTQY
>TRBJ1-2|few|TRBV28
ASSRTGFTNYGYT
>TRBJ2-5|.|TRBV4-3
ASSQAYRDQETQY
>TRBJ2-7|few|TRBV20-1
SARAPGLASRYEQY
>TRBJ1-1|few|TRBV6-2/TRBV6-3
ASSYFWRLNTEAF
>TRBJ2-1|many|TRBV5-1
ASSLEQHEQF
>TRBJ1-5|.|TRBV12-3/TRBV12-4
ASSFAAQVGNQPQH
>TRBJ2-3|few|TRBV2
ASSEGGKTDTQY
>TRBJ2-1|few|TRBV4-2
ASSHRTSTARNEQF
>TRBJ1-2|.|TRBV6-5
ASSYSGRGGGIYGYT
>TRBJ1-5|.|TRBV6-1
ASRAGVSNQPQH
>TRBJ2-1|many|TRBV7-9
ASSTYGGGDYNEQF
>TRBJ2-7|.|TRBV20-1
SASATGTSSYEQY
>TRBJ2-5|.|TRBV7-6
ASSLWASNSETQY
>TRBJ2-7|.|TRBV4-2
ASSQEVLAGDLY
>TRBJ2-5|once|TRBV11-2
ASSPDWGPAGTQY
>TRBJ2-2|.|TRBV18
ASSPPAIAGSRTGELF
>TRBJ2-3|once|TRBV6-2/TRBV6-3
ASSNPGQTLTDTQY
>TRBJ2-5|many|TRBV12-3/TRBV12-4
ASSRNWGETQY
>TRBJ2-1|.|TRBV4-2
ASSKEHSGSWIAYNEQF
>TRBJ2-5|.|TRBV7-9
ASSLGSGGPFETQY
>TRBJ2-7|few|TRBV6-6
ASGDRDAYEQY